The 3 T cell receptor beta chains below come from one sample, sequenced in a study of T-cell reconstitution after alpha-beta-depleted transplantation in children. It was with unique molecular identifiers that the TCRbeta library was prepared. Each CDR3 protein is one row after TCRdb ran MiXCR on the PCR reads. The repertoire holds around 700,000 distinct CDR3 sequences, with roughly 14% as singletons. The sequencing here drew on PBMCs, taken before TCRalphabeta/CD19-depleted stem cell transplant. The receptors come from a girl aged 2-15 years with congenital amegakaryocytic thrombocytopenia, due to receive a stem cell transplant.

There are many counts of this clonotype. The gene calls are TRBV29-1 and TRBJ1-2; D is possibly TRBD1 (5 bases). Germline assignment: CDR1 SQVTM and CDR2 ANQGSEA. This CDR3 has 14 residues. Trimming left V 7 bases short and J 1 base short, with 16 bases between. CDR3 loop: CSAVVLGDNYGYTF. For the CDR3, the DNA is TGCAGCGCTGTTGTTTTGGGGGATAACTATGGCTACACCTTC.

This clonotype was counted at least ten times. The gene calls are TRBV20-1 and TRBJ2-2, with 7 bases aligning to TRBD2. The CDR3 is 16 residues long. CDR1 is DFQATT and CDR2 is SNEGSKA in the germline V gene (reference sequence). The junction had 12 bases not matched to a gene; V was cut back by 5 bases and J by 3 bases. For the CDR3, the DNA is TGCAGTGCTGGGAAAAAGGGCGGGAGCGACACCGGGGAGCTGTTTTTT. Amino acids: CSAGKKGGSDTGELFF.

The chain employs TRBV7-8 and TRBJ2-3; D is tentatively TRBD1 or TRBD2 (5 bases each). In germline, CDR1 is SGHVS, CDR2 FQNEAQ. Trimming took off 5 bases at V and 2 bases at J, with 17 bases between the two ends. CDR3 size: 16 residues. Here the CDR3 reads CASSRDGDGNTDTQYF. The CDR3 DNA reads as TGTGCCAGCAGCCGAGACGGGGACGGTAACACAGATACGCAGTATTTT. Together with reference TRBV7-8 and TRBJ2-3, the CDR3 gives the full variable domain: GAGVSQSPRYKVAKRGQDVALRCDPISGHVSLFWYQQALGQGPEFLTYFQNEAQLDKSGLPSDRFFAERPEGSVSTLKIQRTQQEDSAVYLCASSRDGDGNTDTQYFGPGTRLTVL.